The entry below describes one T cell receptor beta chain. The antigen is undetermined. These data are taken from a study of cytomegalovirus exposure and HLA in healthy donors. Both 60 Vbeta primers and 13 Jbeta primers went into the PCR. In the authors' methods: Later reanalysis found roughly 80 million unique TCR beta chains, some 10 million of them shared. Using immunoSEQ multiplex PCR, the repertoire was profiled, and TCRdb retains in-frame clones only, with some absent. The V and J calls and clone size come from that table; D and trimming were worked out from the DNA. Of under 170,000 clones detected, about four fifths appear once; the ten largest clones hold roughly 6%. From germline, CDR1 is MNHNS and CDR2 SASEGT. The CDR3 spans 15 residues. With 4 bases clipped from V and 4 bases from J, the junction kept 6 bases outside the gene matches. General study findings and limits: Despite most TCR sequences being rare, some public TCRs occurred in many donors. A few chains linked to CMV were shown in vitro to be specific for CMV antigens.

The receptor's source is a man aged 45-65 years in good health and CMV-seropositive. V and J are TRBV6-1 and TRBJ2-3; 9 nucleotides line up with TRBD2. Sequencing was performed on PBMCs. The CDR3 loop is CASSVASGESDTQYF. The DNA of the CDR3 is TGTGCCAGCAGTGTCGCTAGCGGGGAGTCAGATACGCAGTATTTT.